A selection of T cell receptor beta chains follows, all from one sample in a study of T-cell memory formation after mild COVID-19. TCRdb independently ran MiXCR on the 5' RACE reads; one entry per CDR3 protein. The sample records hundreds of thousands of distinct CDR3 sequences, roughly an eighth being singletons. The specimen was PBMCs or a T cell subset sorted from them (not recorded which). All receptors derive from a man younger than 35 who had mild COVID-19 (a few samples of this study predate the infection). Cell type and time point are not known. The CDR3 runs from the conserved cysteine through the conserved F or W. Each record gives: V gene, J gene, D gene, clone size, CDR3 protein, CDR3 DNA. The D gene is left open where the match is weak. Where a row states a size, it is once, few, many or the class of an expanded clone; other rows omit it.

V: TRBV5-1; J: TRBJ2-1; D: .; size: .; CDR3: CASSLARGSNEQFF; DNA: TGCGCCAGCAGCTTGGCCCGGGGGAGCAATGAGCAGTTCTTC
V: TRBV11-2; J: TRBJ2-5; D: .; size: .; CDR3: CASSFFRIQETQYF; DNA: TGTGCCAGCAGCTTTTTTCGGATCCAAGAGACCCAGTACTTC
V: TRBV18; J: TRBJ2-3; D: .; size: few; CDR3: CASSPSRLGTQYF; DNA: TGTGCCAGCTCACCCAGCAGGTTGGGTACGCAGTATTTT
V: TRBV7-9; J: TRBJ1-5; D: .; size: few; CDR3: CASSAAGPHNQPQHF; DNA: TGTGCCAGCAGCGCCGCCGGGCCTCACAATCAGCCCCAGCATTTT
V: TRBV20-1; J: TRBJ2-3; D: .; size: few; CDR3: CSAREGGFTDTQYF; DNA: TGCAGTGCTAGGGAGGGGGGATTCACAGATACGCAGTATTTT
V: TRBV3-1; J: TRBJ2-2; D: .; size: .; CDR3: CASSHVGYTGELFF; DNA: TGTGCCAGCAGCCACGTCGGTTACACCGGGGAGCTGTTTTTT
V: TRBV7-3; J: TRBJ2-5; D: TRBD2; size: many; CDR3: CASSLAGGPIETQYF; DNA: TGTGCCAGCAGTTTGGCGGGGGGGCCTATTGAGACCCAGTACTTC
V: TRBV7-8; J: TRBJ2-3; D: .; size: .; CDR3: CASSLVSALGGDTQYF; DNA: TGTGCCAGCAGCTTAGTTAGCGCCTTAGGGGGAGATACGCAGTATTTT
V: TRBV4-3; J: TRBJ1-2; D: TRBD1; size: .; CDR3: CASSGTGGRGYTF; DNA: TGCGCCAGCAGCGGCACAGGGGGCCGTGGCTACACCTTC
V: TRBV7-2; J: TRBJ1-5; D: .; size: .; CDR3: CASSERRWESNQPQHF; DNA: TGTGCCAGCAGCGAACGACGGTGGGAAAGCAATCAGCCCCAGCATTTT
V: TRBV3-1; J: TRBJ1-2; D: TRBD1; size: .; CDR3: CASQPGQFYRGGYTF; DNA: TGTGCCAGCCAGCCCGGACAGTTCTACAGGGGTGGCTACACCTTC
V: TRBV9; J: TRBJ2-5; D: TRBD1; size: .; CDR3: CASSVDRGGETQYF; DNA: TGTGCCAGCAGCGTTGACAGGGGTGGAGAGACCCAGTACTTC
V: TRBV7-8; J: TRBJ2-4; D: TRBD1; size: .; CDR3: CASSLLSGGETKNIQYF; DNA: TGTGCCAGCAGCTTGCTATCAGGGGGCGAGACCAAAAACATTCAGTACTTC
V: TRBV3-1; J: TRBJ1-2; D: .; size: .; CDR3: CASSQGVPGDYGYTF; DNA: TGTGCCAGCAGCCAAGGGGTCCCTGGGGACTATGGCTACACCTTC
V: TRBV5-1; J: TRBJ1-1; D: .; size: .; CDR3: CASRAGATNTEAFF; DNA: TGCGCCTCCAGGGCAGGGGCAACGAACACTGAAGCTTTCTTT
V: TRBV5-1; J: TRBJ2-3; D: .; size: .; CDR3: CASSAAWGADTQYF; DNA: TGCGCCAGCAGCGCGGCGTGGGGGGCAGATACGCAGTATTTT
V: TRBV9; J: TRBJ2-7; D: TRBD1; size: .; CDR3: CASSVTGLGEQYF; DNA: TGTGCCAGCAGCGTGACAGGGTTGGGGGAGCAGTACTTC
V: TRBV12-3/TRBV12-4; J: TRBJ1-1; D: TRBD1; size: .; CDR3: CASSLWGQTEAFF; DNA: TGTGCCAGCAGTTTATGGGGACAGACTGAAGCTTTCTTT
V: TRBV6-5; J: TRBJ1-1; D: .; size: many; CDR3: CASSDISNTEAFF; DNA: TGTGCCAGCAGTGACATATCGAACACTGAAGCTTTCTTT
V: TRBV6-5; J: TRBJ1-1; D: .; size: few; CDR3: CASSYSRVNTEAFF; DNA: TGTGCCAGCAGTTACTCCAGGGTTAACACTGAAGCTTTCTTT
V: TRBV12-3/TRBV12-4; J: TRBJ2-5; D: .; size: .; CDR3: CASTLGTFGETQYF; DNA: TGTGCCAGCACCCTAGGGACCTTCGGAGAGACCCAGTACTTC
V: TRBV6-1; J: TRBJ2-2; D: TRBD2; size: few; CDR3: CASSEVLAGARTTGELFF; DNA: TGTGCCAGCAGTGAGGTTCTAGCGGGGGCCCGGACCACCGGGGAGCTGTTTTTT
V: TRBV19; J: TRBJ2-4; D: .; size: few; CDR3: CASSPAPREGNIQYF; DNA: TGTGCCAGTAGCCCGGCCCCCAGGGAAGGAAACATTCAGTACTTC
V: TRBV7-2; J: TRBJ2-3; D: .; size: few; CDR3: CASSLRQDPTDTQYF; DNA: TGTGCCAGCAGCTTACGGCAGGACCCCACAGATACGCAGTATTTT
V: TRBV7-8; J: TRBJ2-7; D: TRBD2; size: few; CDR3: CASSLSGTSGVQYF; DNA: TGTGCCAGCAGCCTCTCCGGGACTAGCGGTGTGCAGTACTTC
V: TRBV5-1; J: TRBJ2-5; D: .; size: .; CDR3: CASSWSVQSVQETQYF; DNA: TGCGCCAGCAGCTGGAGCGTACAGAGCGTACAAGAGACCCAGTACTTC
V: TRBV6-2/TRBV6-3; J: TRBJ2-7; D: TRBD1; size: .; CDR3: CASSYWQGAYEQYF; DNA: TGTGCCAGCAGTTATTGGCAGGGGGCCTACGAGCAGTACTTC
V: TRBV20-1; J: TRBJ2-5; D: TRBD2; size: few; CDR3: CSASSSGGAGETQYF; DNA: TGCAGTGCTAGTTCTAGCGGGGGGGCCGGTGAGACCCAGTACTTC
V: TRBV4-3; J: TRBJ1-3; D: TRBD1; size: few; CDR3: CASSQGAQGARGNTIYF; DNA: TGCGCCAGCAGCCAAGGTGCCCAGGGGGCGCGTGGAAACACCATATATTTT
V: TRBV9; J: TRBJ2-1; D: TRBD2; size: .; CDR3: CASSSSGYNEQFF; DNA: TGTGCCAGCAGTTCTAGCGGCTACAATGAGCAGTTCTTC
V: TRBV13; J: TRBJ2-7; D: TRBD1; size: many; CDR3: CASSPGTGAGQYEQYF; DNA: TGTGCCAGCAGCCCGGGGACAGGGGCCGGTCAATACGAGCAGTACTTC
V: TRBV20-1; J: TRBJ1-3; D: .; size: few; CDR3: CSASRDGSSGNTIYF; DNA: TGCAGTGCTAGTCGAGACGGAAGCTCTGGAAACACCATATATTTT
V: TRBV30; J: TRBJ1-2; D: .; size: few; CDR3: CAWRDTSGTWTNYGYTF; DNA: TGTGCCTGGAGGGATACGTCGGGGACTTGGACTAACTATGGCTACACCTTC
V: TRBV6-5; J: TRBJ2-7; D: .; size: few; CDR3: CASSAYRGGYEQYF; DNA: TGTGCCAGCAGTGCTTACAGGGGAGGCTACGAGCAGTACTTC
V: TRBV5-6; J: TRBJ2-7; D: .; size: few; CDR3: CASCVKEGTYEQYF; DNA: TGTGCCAGCTGCGTCAAGGAAGGGACCTACGAGCAGTACTTC
V: TRBV7-2; J: TRBJ2-3; D: .; size: .; CDR3: CASSTPGPDAQYF; DNA: TGTGCCAGCAGCACTCCGGGGCCCGATGCGCAGTATTTT
V: TRBV9; J: TRBJ1-2; D: .; size: .; CDR3: CASSVGLGEWNYGYTF; DNA: TGTGCCAGCAGCGTAGGGCTTGGGGAGTGGAACTATGGCTACACCTTC
V: TRBV4-2; J: TRBJ1-4; D: TRBD1; size: .; CDR3: CASSLDRWGEKLFF; DNA: TGTGCCAGCAGCCTGGACAGGTGGGGGGAAAAACTGTTTTTT
V: TRBV3-1; J: TRBJ2-5; D: .; size: many; CDR3: CASSQGVGETQYF; DNA: TGTGCCAGCAGCCAAGGGGTTGGAGAGACCCAGTACTTC
V: TRBV5-1; J: TRBJ1-6; D: TRBD1; size: .; CDR3: CASSTTGLGNSPLHF; DNA: TGCGCCAGCAGCACGACAGGGTTGGGGAATTCACCCCTCCACTTT
V: TRBV6-5; J: TRBJ1-2; D: .; size: .; CDR3: CASSALVGGYTF; DNA: TGTGCCAGCAGCGCCCTTGTAGGGGGCTACACCTTC
V: TRBV6-1; J: TRBJ2-2; D: .; size: .; CDR3: CASSVRAGLSTGELFF; DNA: TGTGCCAGCAGTGTAAGGGCAGGTTTATCGACCGGGGAGCTGTTTTTT
V: TRBV12-3/TRBV12-4; J: TRBJ2-3; D: TRBD1; size: .; CDR3: CASSFPGQGGTDTQYF; DNA: TGTGCCAGCAGTTTTCCGGGACAGGGGGGCACAGATACGCAGTATTTT
V: TRBV18; J: TRBJ2-3; D: .; size: .; CDR3: CASSPGWGPRTDTQYF; DNA: TGTGCCAGCTCCCCTGGATGGGGGCCCCGCACAGATACGCAGTATTTT
V: TRBV19; J: TRBJ1-1; D: .; size: few; CDR3: CASSFQFSQNTEAFF; DNA: TGTGCCAGTAGTTTCCAATTCTCCCAGAATACTGAAGCTTTCTTT
V: TRBV11-2; J: TRBJ1-1; D: .; size: few; CDR3: CASSYPGQGISKAFF; DNA: TGTGCCAGCAGCTACCCGGGGCAGGGCATTTCGAAAGCTTTCTTT
V: TRBV14; J: TRBJ2-7; D: .; size: few; CDR3: CASSQLDHYSYEQYF; DNA: TGTGCCAGCAGCCAGCTTGACCACTACTCCTACGAGCAGTACTTC
V: TRBV7-2; J: TRBJ1-3; D: .; size: .; CDR3: CASSLRAASSGNTIYF; DNA: TGTGCCAGCAGCTTAAGAGCCGCCAGCTCTGGAAACACCATATATTTT
V: TRBV4-1; J: TRBJ1-2; D: TRBD1; size: many; CDR3: CASSTTGTGSLGYTF; DNA: TGCGCCAGCAGCACTACCGGGACAGGGTCCCTTGGCTACACCTTC
V: TRBV7-9; J: TRBJ1-2; D: .; size: .; CDR3: CASSFDKRYGYTF; DNA: TGTGCCAGCAGCTTCGACAAACGCTATGGCTACACCTTC
V: TRBV7-2; J: TRBJ2-1; D: .; size: many; CDR3: CASSLVLRGGNEQFF; DNA: TGTGCCAGCAGCTTAGTTCTTCGGGGTGGCAATGAGCAGTTCTTC
V: TRBV2; J: TRBJ2-3; D: TRBD1; size: .; CDR3: CASIRLKGTGTDTQYF; DNA: TGTGCCAGCATCCGGCTTAAAGGGACAGGGACCGATACGCAGTATTTT
V: TRBV12-5; J: TRBJ2-1; D: TRBD2; size: .; CDR3: CASGLAGGSDEQFF; DNA: TGTGCTAGTGGCCTAGCGGGGGGGAGCGATGAGCAGTTCTTC
V: TRBV12-3/TRBV12-4; J: TRBJ2-4; D: .; size: many; CDR3: CASTLQNIQYF; DNA: TGTGCCAGCACCCTCCAAAACATTCAGTACTTC
V: TRBV11-2; J: TRBJ1-6; D: TRBD1; size: .; CDR3: CASSNRDRANYNSPLHF; DNA: TGTGCCAGCAGCAACCGGGACAGGGCAAACTATAATTCACCCCTCCACTTT
V: TRBV10-2; J: TRBJ1-5; D: .; size: many; CDR3: CASSESDWGQPQHF; DNA: TGCGCCAGCAGTGAGTCCGATTGGGGTCAGCCCCAGCATTTT
V: TRBV5-1; J: TRBJ2-7; D: TRBD2; size: .; CDR3: CASSLVAGEAYEQYF; DNA: TGCGCCAGCAGCTTGGTAGCGGGGGAAGCCTACGAGCAGTACTTC